This paragraph reports one T cell receptor beta chain. What it recognizes is unknown. The donor cohort consisted entirely of Caucasian adults residing in Nashville, Tennessee. CD4+ cells yielded CD45RA+ naive and CD45RA-negative memory subsets. This sample stems from a study of shared clonotypes between healthy human individuals. Looking at the study overall: Researchers assigned three CD4 naive, three CD4 memory, two CD8 naive and one CD8 memory plate to each donor. Study observations and caveats: Rarefaction showed sorted-subset sequencing was incomplete despite large depth.

This CDR3 comprises 16 residues. CDR1 and CDR2 from the germline V gene are MDHEN and SYDVKM. Trimming took 4 bases from V and 5 from J, leaving 18 bases between them. Assay: immunoSEQ multiplex PCR; the TCRdb copy retains only in-frame clones and omits some. The data contain some 2,500,000 clones, 80% to 95% of them singletons. The V gene is TRBV28, the J gene TRBJ1-5, with D possibly TRBD1 on 6 matching bases. Sequenced material: naive CD4+ T cells from PBMCs. Documented subset: CD45RA+ positively selected. The receptor was derived from a man younger than 30 in good health. Some clones in this sample may be carry-over from other donors' samples. Written as DNA, the CDR3 is TGTGCCAGCAGTTCTTACCGGGACACTATTTATCAGCCCCAGCATTTT. It is translated as CASSSYRDTIYQPQHF.